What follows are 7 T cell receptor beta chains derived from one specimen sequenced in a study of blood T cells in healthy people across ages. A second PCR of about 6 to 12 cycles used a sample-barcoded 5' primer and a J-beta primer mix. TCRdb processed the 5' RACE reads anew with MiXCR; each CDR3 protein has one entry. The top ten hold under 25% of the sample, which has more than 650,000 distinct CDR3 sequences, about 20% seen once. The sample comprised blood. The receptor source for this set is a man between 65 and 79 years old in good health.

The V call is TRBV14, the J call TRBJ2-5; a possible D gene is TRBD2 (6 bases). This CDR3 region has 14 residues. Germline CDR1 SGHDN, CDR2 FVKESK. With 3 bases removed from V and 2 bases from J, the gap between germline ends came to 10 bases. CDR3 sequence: CASSHLGGQETQYF. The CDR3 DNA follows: TGTGCCAGCAGCCATCTGGGGGGACAAGAGACCCAGTACTTC.

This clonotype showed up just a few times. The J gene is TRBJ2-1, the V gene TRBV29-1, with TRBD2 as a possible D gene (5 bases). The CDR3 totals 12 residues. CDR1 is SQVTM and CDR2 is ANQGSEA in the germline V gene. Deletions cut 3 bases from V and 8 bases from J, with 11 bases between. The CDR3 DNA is TGCAGCGTTGAGGCGCGGGTGCATGAGCAGTTCTTC. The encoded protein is CSVEARVHEQFF.

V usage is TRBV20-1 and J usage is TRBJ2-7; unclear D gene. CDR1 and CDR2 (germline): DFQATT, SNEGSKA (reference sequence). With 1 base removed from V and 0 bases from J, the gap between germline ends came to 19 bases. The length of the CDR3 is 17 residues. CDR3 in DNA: TGCAGTGCTAGAGCCCCGCCGCCAGGTATTAGCTCCTACGAGCAGTACTTC. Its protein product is CSARAPPPGISSYEQYF.

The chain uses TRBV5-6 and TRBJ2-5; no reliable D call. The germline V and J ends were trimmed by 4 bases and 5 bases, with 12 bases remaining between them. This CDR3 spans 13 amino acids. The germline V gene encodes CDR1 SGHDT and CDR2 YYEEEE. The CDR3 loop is CASSSTLGETQYF. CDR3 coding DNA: TGTGCCAGCAGCAGCACCCTCGGCGAGACCCAGTACTTC.

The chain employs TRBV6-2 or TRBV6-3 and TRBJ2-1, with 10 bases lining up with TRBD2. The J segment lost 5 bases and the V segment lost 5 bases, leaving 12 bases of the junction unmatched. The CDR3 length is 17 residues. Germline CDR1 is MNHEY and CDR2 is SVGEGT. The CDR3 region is CASSGGLAVRRDNEQFF. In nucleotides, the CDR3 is TGTGCCAGCAGTGGAGGACTAGCGGTGAGGCGGGACAATGAGCAGTTCTTC.

This CDR3 reads CASSRSTGFFTDTQYF. CDR3 sequence (DNA): TGTGCCAGCAGCCGATCGACAGGGTTTTTCACAGATACGCAGTATTTT. The J gene is TRBJ2-3, the V gene TRBV12-3 or TRBV12-4, with 7 bases matching TRBD1. Trimming at V came to 6 bases and at J to 2 bases, leaving 11 bases not matched to a gene. This CDR3 spans 16 amino acids.

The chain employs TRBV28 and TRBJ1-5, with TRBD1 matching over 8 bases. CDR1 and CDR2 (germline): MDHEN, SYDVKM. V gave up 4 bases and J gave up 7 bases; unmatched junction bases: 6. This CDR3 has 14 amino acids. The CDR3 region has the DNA TGTGCCAGCAGTTCCCAGGGGGCTAGACAGCCCCAGCATTTT. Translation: CASSSQGARQPQHF. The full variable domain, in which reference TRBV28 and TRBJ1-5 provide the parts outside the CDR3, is DVKVTQSSRYLVKRTGEKVFLECVQDMDHENMFWYRQDPGLGLRLIYFSYDVKMKEKGDIPEGYSVSREKKERFSLILESASTNQTSMYLCASSSQGARQPQHFGDGTRLSIL.